What follows are 11 T cell receptor beta chains derived from one specimen sequenced in a study of identifying expanded T cells in peripheral blood. Here immunoSEQ multiplex PCR was the method, and the copy in TCRdb shows in-frame clones only, minus some. The table has about 78,000 clones, 88% seen once; the top ten hold around 17%. The sequenced material came from blood. The receptors here all came from a person aged 18 to 69 in good health.

The chain combines TRBV2 with TRBJ2-1; 7 bases agree with TRBD2. V was clipped by 6 bases and J by 6 bases; unmatched bases: 5. Germline V gives CDR1 SNHLY, CDR2 FYNNEI. This CDR3 is built from 13 residues. Written as DNA, the CDR3 is TGTGCCAGCAGAACGAGCGGGGCCAATGAGCAGTTCTTC. Protein product: CASRTSGANEQFF.

The genes are TRBV5-4 and TRBJ1-4, with D maybe TRBD1 (6 bases). CDR1 and CDR2 from the germline V gene are SGHNT and YYREEE (reference sequence). CDR3 size: 14 residues. V lost 2 bases, J lost 7 bases, and 12 bases lay in between. The CDR3 protein is CASSLDRLGEKLFF. CDR3 coding DNA: TGTGCCAGCAGCTTAGACAGGTTGGGTGAAAAACTGTTTTTT.

This chain joins TRBV5-5 and TRBJ2-4; D is uncertain. The CDR3 totals 14 residues. Germline lookup yields CDR1 SGHKS and CDR2 YYEKEE (reference sequence). V was shortened by 2 bases and J by 0 bases, with 6 bases between the two germline ends. The CDR3 loop reads CASSLSLAKNIQYF. The CDR3 nucleotides read TGTGCCAGCAGCTTAAGCCTAGCCAAAAACATTCAGTACTTC.

The chain employs TRBV10-2 and TRBJ2-3, with a possible D match to TRBD2 (5 bases). The CDR3 consists of 13 residues. Trimming removed 8 bases from V and 4 bases from J, with 13 bases in between. The germline V gene encodes CDR1 WSHSY and CDR2 SAAADI. CDR3 in DNA: TGCGCCAGCGGGGAGCGCTACTCAGATACGCAGTATTTT. This gives the protein CASGERYSDTQYF.

The rearrangement joins TRBV4-1 to TRBJ2-7, with 8 positions matching TRBD1. The junction had 7 bases not matched to a gene; V was cut back by 4 bases and J by 5 bases. CDR1 and CDR2 from the germline V gene are MGHRA and YSYEKL. The CDR3 spans 14 residues. The DNA of the CDR3 is TGCGCCAGCAGCCGAGGCAGGGGGCCCAACGAGCAGTACTTC. It translates to CASSRGRGPNEQYF.

This chain joins TRBV7-2 and TRBJ1-6, with 7 bases aligning to TRBD1. Germline V gene lookup returns CDR1 SGHTA and CDR2 FQGNSA. The junction had 9 bases not matched to a gene; V was cut back by 3 bases and J by 10 bases. The CDR3 length is 15 residues. The CDR3 DNA reads TGTGCCAGCAGCTTGCCAGGGGGTCGGGGATCACCCCTCCACTTT. Its translation: CASSLPGGRGSPLHF.

The CDR3 protein is CASSLSRTGELFF. In nucleotides, the CDR3 is TGTGCCAGCAGTCTGTCCCGAACTGGGGAGCTGTTTTTT. This rearrangement joins TRBV6-5 to TRBJ2-2; D gene ambiguous. CDR3 size: 13 residues. Germline loops: CDR1 MNHEY, CDR2 SVGAGI. Trimming left V 5 bases short and J 8 bases short, with 12 bases between.

The chain recombines TRBV28 with TRBJ1-2, with D perhaps matching TRBD1 (5 bases). Germline V lookup: CDR1 MDHEN, CDR2 SYDVKM. CDR3 length: 17 amino acids. The V end lost 2 bases, the J end lost 5 bases, and 21 bases lay between the germline ends. CDR3 amino acids: CASSLGVGWGDGYGYTF. In nucleotides, the CDR3 is TGTGCCAGCAGTTTAGGGGTCGGGTGGGGCGATGGATATGGCTACACCTTC.

The rearrangement joins TRBV30 to TRBJ2-7; 11 bases are shared with TRBD2. This CDR3 contains 14 residues. CDR1 and CDR2 (germline): GTSNPN, SVGIG (reference sequence). Trimming took 2 bases from V and 0 from J; bases not matched to a gene: 0. The CDR3 sequence: CAWSLAGGSYEQYF. CDR3 bases: TGTGCCTGGAGTCTAGCGGGGGGCTCCTACGAGCAGTACTTC.

This clone was recorded at least ten times. The rearrangement uses TRBV4-3 and TRBJ1-6, with D perhaps matching TRBD1 (5 bases). Germline V gene lookup returns CDR1 LGHNA and CDR2 YSLEER. V lost 0 bases to trimming and J lost 6 bases, with 15 bases between them. CDR3 length: 17 amino acids. CDR3 sequence: CASSQDLEGAGNSPLHF. The CDR3 DNA reads TGCGCCAGCAGCCAAGACCTGGAAGGGGCTGGTAATTCACCCCTCCACTTT.

The rearrangement links TRBV6-5 to TRBJ2-7; TRBD1 aligns across 7 bases. Germline CDR1 and CDR2: MNHEY and SVGAGI. The V gene end was trimmed by 7 bases and the J gene end by 2 bases; junction bases not matched to a gene: 8. The CDR3 is made up of 14 amino acids. The CDR3: CASKPDRITYEQYF. DNA for the CDR3: TGTGCCAGCAAACCGGACAGGATCACCTACGAGCAGTACTTC.